A selection of T cell receptor beta chains follows, all from one sample in a study of blood T cell repertoires in COVID-19. Measured with immunoSEQ multiplex PCR; TCRdb has only the in-frame clones, and not every one. The sample has around 300,000 clones, around 82% seen once. The specimen was peripheral blood. The receptors were sampled from a man younger than 45 with active or convalescent COVID-19. CDR3s include the opening cysteine and the closing phenylalanine or tryptophan. D genes are given only for firm matches. Only part of the rows carry a size: once, few, many, or a class if the clone is expanded.

d_gene: NA; abundance: once; v_gene: TRBV24-1; j_gene: TRBJ2-3; len: 16; CDR3aa: CATSDERGGFSDTQYF; CDR3nt: TGTGCCACCAGTGATGAGAGGGGGGGCTTCTCAGATACGCAGTATTTT
d_gene: NA; abundance: once; v_gene: TRBV9; j_gene: TRBJ1-2; len: 16; CDR3aa: CASSTHREEPNYGYTF; CDR3nt: TGTGCCAGCAGCACTCACAGGGAAGAACCCAACTATGGCTACACCTTC
d_gene: NA; abundance: NA; v_gene: TRBV6-5; j_gene: TRBJ1-1; len: 13; CDR3aa: CASSYQGSTEAFF; CDR3nt: TGTGCCAGCAGTTACCAGGGTTCCACTGAAGCTTTCTTT
d_gene: TRBD2; abundance: NA; v_gene: TRBV2; j_gene: TRBJ2-1; len: 15; CDR3aa: CASSKGTSGASEQFF; CDR3nt: TGTGCCAGCAGTAAGGGGACTAGCGGGGCAAGCGAGCAGTTCTTC
d_gene: NA; abundance: once; v_gene: TRBV25-1; j_gene: TRBJ2-7; len: 11; CDR3aa: CASRAGSEQYF; CDR3nt: TGTGCCAGCAGGGCGGGGAGCGAGCAGTACTTC
d_gene: NA; abundance: NA; v_gene: TRBV5-5; j_gene: TRBJ1-1; len: 15; CDR3aa: CASSLGLRGNTEAFF; CDR3nt: TGTGCCAGCAGCTTGGGATTACGGGGGAACACTGAAGCTTTCTTT
d_gene: NA; abundance: NA; v_gene: TRBV4-3; j_gene: TRBJ1-3; len: 15; CDR3aa: CASSQDRGLGNTIYF; CDR3nt: TGCGCCAGCAGCCAAGACAGAGGATTGGGAAACACCATATATTTT
d_gene: NA; abundance: NA; v_gene: TRBV7-3; j_gene: TRBJ2-3; len: 14; CDR3aa: CASSSTSYTDTQYF; CDR3nt: TGTGCCAGCAGCTCTACTAGCTACACAGATACGCAGTATTTT
d_gene: NA; abundance: NA; v_gene: TRBV2; j_gene: TRBJ1-4; len: 13; CDR3aa: CASRRGPNEKLFF; CDR3nt: TGTGCCAGCAGAAGAGGGCCTAATGAAAAACTGTTTTTT
d_gene: TRBD1; abundance: NA; v_gene: TRBV15; j_gene: TRBJ1-6; len: 14; CDR3aa: CATSGTGAREPLHF; CDR3nt: TGTGCCACCAGCGGAACAGGGGCTCGGGAACCCCTCCACTTT
d_gene: NA; abundance: NA; v_gene: TRBV19; j_gene: TRBJ1-4; len: 16; CDR3aa: CASTPPGHATNEKLFF; CDR3nt: TGTGCCAGTACCCCCCCTGGACACGCAACTAATGAAAAACTGTTTTTT
d_gene: TRBD2; abundance: NA; v_gene: TRBV5-5; j_gene: TRBJ2-1; len: 14; CDR3aa: CASSLVRGGTEQFF; CDR3nt: TGTGCCAGCAGCTTGGTGCGGGGGGGCACTGAGCAGTTCTTC
d_gene: TRBD1; abundance: NA; v_gene: TRBV4-3; j_gene: TRBJ2-7; len: 14; CDR3aa: CASSVRTGGVEQYF; CDR3nt: TGCGCCAGCAGCGTACGGACAGGGGGCGTGGAGCAGTACTTC
d_gene: TRBD1; abundance: once; v_gene: TRBV29-1; j_gene: TRBJ1-1; len: 13; CDR3aa: CSVGPTGGTEAFF; CDR3nt: TGCAGCGTTGGACCCACAGGGGGCACTGAAGCTTTCTTT